The next 14 T cell receptor beta chains were all read from a single sample in a study of glioma-infiltrating T cells after dendritic cell vaccination. Using immunoSEQ multiplex PCR, the repertoire was profiled, and TCRdb retains in-frame clones only, with some absent. The data show around 89,000 clones, around 86% seen once. Sequenced here: blood, sampled before dendritic cell vaccination. The receptors were sampled from a human donor with glioblastoma.

The V call is TRBV30, the J call TRBJ2-5; TRBD1 agrees at 9 bases. After removal of 5 bases from V and 7 bases from J, the junction contained 5 bases not matched to a gene. The germline gives CDR1 GTSNPN, CDR2 SVGIG (reference sequence). The CDR3 covers 12 residues. This CDR3 is CAWDRGVGTQYF. The CDR3 nucleotides read TGTGCCTGGGACAGGGGGGTCGGGACCCAGTACTTC.

This clone has just a few counts. The rearrangement joins TRBV6-6 to TRBJ2-7; D perhaps matches TRBD2 (7 bases). V was clipped by 6 bases and J by 3 bases, with 9 bases between them. Germline values: CDR1 MNHNY, CDR2 SVGAGI (reference sequence). The CDR3 totals 12 residues. The CDR3 DNA is TGTGCCAGCAGGGGGGGGCTCTACGAGCAGTACTTC. It specifies CASRGGLYEQYF.

This clone was counted only a few times. V usage is TRBV19 and J usage is TRBJ2-1; the D gene is possibly TRBD2 (6 bases). With 8 bases removed from V and 5 bases from J, the gap between germline ends came to 16 bases. The germline V gene has CDR1 LNHDA and CDR2 SQIVND (reference sequence). The CDR3 runs to 14 residues. The CDR3 DNA sequence: TGTGCCAGTGGGCCATTAGCGGTGCACAATGAGCAGTTCTTC. Translation: CASGPLAVHNEQFF.

The chain employs TRBV5-1 and TRBJ2-3; 11 bases align to TRBD2. This CDR3 has 15 residues. Germline CDR1 reads SGHRS; CDR2 reads YFSETQ. V lost 6 bases, J lost 4 bases, and 7 bases stayed unmatched. CDR3 coding DNA: TGCGCCAGCACCATACTAGCGGGGGAATCAGATACGCAGTATTTT. It encodes CASTILAGESDTQYF.

The chain couples TRBV7-3 to TRBJ2-2; TRBD1 is a possible D gene (6 bases). Germline V lookup: CDR1 SGHTA, CDR2 FQGTGA. V lost 5 bases to trimming and J lost 3 bases, with 16 bases between them. The CDR3 runs to 16 residues. The CDR3 loop reads CASSLSARTDTGELFF. CDR3 bases: TGTGCCAGCAGCCTCTCCGCCCGGACAGACACCGGGGAGCTGTTTTTT.

J is TRBJ1-2 and V is TRBV25-1; 7 nucleotides agree with TRBD1. This CDR3 has 12 amino acids. V gave up 4 bases and J gave up 7 bases; unmatched junction bases: 3. Germline V gene sequence: CDR1 MGHDK, CDR2 SYGVNS. This chain's CDR3 is CASSVRDSGYTF. The CDR3 nucleotides read TGTGCCAGCAGTGTTCGGGACAGTGGCTACACCTTC.

This clone was observed a few times. This chain joins TRBV6-6 and TRBJ1-2; 7 bases are shared with TRBD1. CDR3 length: 15 amino acids. CDR1 and CDR2 (germline): MNHNY, SVGAGI (reference sequence). V shed 5 bases and J 4 bases; nucleotides not matched to a gene: 10. CDR3 residues: CASSQEDRSGYGYTF. The CDR3, as DNA: TGTGCCAGCAGTCAGGAGGACAGGTCGGGCTATGGCTACACCTTC.

The rearrangement uses TRBV19 and TRBJ2-1; 7 bases map to TRBD1. The length of the CDR3 is 16 residues. CDR1 LNHDA and CDR2 SQIVND come from the germline V gene (reference sequence). V lost 7 bases and J lost 8; bases outside the gene matches: 17. The CDR3 here is CASINQGQFGVDEQFF. The CDR3 DNA reads as TGTGCCAGTATTAACCAGGGACAGTTCGGAGTGGATGAGCAGTTCTTC.

This chain uses TRBV7-3 with TRBJ1-1, with 8 bases aligning to TRBD1. This CDR3 is built from 13 residues. V lost 6 bases and J lost 6; bases outside the gene matches: 6. The V gene's germline CDR1 is SGHTA and CDR2 FQGTGA. The CDR3 spells CASRQDRVAEAFF. CDR3 nucleotide sequence: TGTGCCAGCAGACAGGACAGGGTGGCTGAAGCTTTCTTT.

The chain has TRBV19 and TRBJ2-3; D is possibly TRBD1 (7 bases). The CDR3 sequence is 16 residues long. Germline loops: CDR1 LNHDA, CDR2 SQIVND (reference sequence). Trimming took off 5 bases at V and 0 bases at J, with 15 bases between the two ends. The CDR3 region is CASSGGTVTSTDTQYF. The CDR3 bases are TGTGCCAGTAGTGGGGGGACAGTTACTAGCACAGATACGCAGTATTTT.

The rearrangement links TRBV15 to TRBJ1-4; no definite D call. Germline assignment: CDR1 LNHNV and CDR2 YYDKDF (reference sequence). The CDR3 has 13 amino acids. V was pared by 0 bases and J by 10 bases, with 9 bases between. The CDR3 bases are TGTGCCACCAGCAGAGACTACGAGGCAAAACTGTTTTTT. Its translation: CATSRDYEAKLFF.

The V call is TRBV7-9, the J call TRBJ2-3; the match to TRBD2 covers 10 bases. Trimming took 1 base from V and 4 from J; bases not matched to a gene: 8. The CDR3 runs 17 residues. In germline, CDR1 is SEHNR, CDR2 FQNEAQ (reference sequence). In DNA form, the CDR3 reads TGTGCCAGCAGCTTAGGGGGGCTAGCGGGAGTTTCAGATACGCAGTATTTT. This codes for CASSLGGLAGVSDTQYF.

The chain employs TRBV5-8 and TRBJ1-3, with D unresolved. The CDR3 spans 15 residues. The V end lost 0 bases, the J end lost 1 base, and 8 bases lay between the germline ends. Germline values: CDR1 SGHTS, CDR2 YDEGEE. CDR3 amino acids: CASSLERMSGNTIYF. The DNA for the CDR3 is TGTGCCAGCAGCTTGGAGCGTATGTCTGGAAACACCATATATTTT.

The chain links TRBV6-5 to TRBJ2-1, with a tentative D call TRBD1 (5 bases). Germline CDR1 is MNHEY and CDR2 is SVGAGI. The CDR3 extends over 14 amino acids. Trimming shortened V by 7 bases and J by 5 bases, and 15 bases separated the two germline ends. DNA of the CDR3: TGTGCCAGCACCCCCATTGGGGCGGACAATGAGCAGTTCTTC. Protein: CASTPIGADNEQFF.